The 25 T cell receptor beta chains below were found in one sample sequenced in a study of PD-1 blockade in classical Hodgkin lymphoma (dated by TCRdb to 2019 to 2021). The label giving this sample's time point can be read as: cycle 4 day 1 (C4D1), after 6 weeks of nivolumab. Every trial patient had relapsed following autologous stem cell transplantation, and prior brentuximab vedotin exposure was what differed among cohorts A, B and C. A Miltenyi CD4+ T cell isolation kit was used for magnetic negative selection to purify CD4+ T cells from thawed PBMCs. Receptors were amplified or captured by the immunoSEQ multiplex PCR assay. TCRdb retrieved this table from immuneACCESS and kept in-frame rearrangements only. Not all clones are present; in checked studies, unresolved V genes account for under half, and no reason is known for the remainder. For this sample there are tens of thousands of clones; more than 80% appear just once. The ten most abundant clones make up 0.62% of the sample.

The sequences come from CD4+ T cells from blood, collected before the fourth cycle of nivolumab. These receptors were obtained from a human donor with classical Hodgkin lymphoma.

The genes are TRBV5-1 and TRBJ2-5; weak D call: TRBD2 (6 bases). V was pared by 6 bases and J by 1 base, with 13 bases between. The germline V gene has CDR1 SGHRS and CDR2 YFSETQ. The CDR3 loop spans 14 amino acids. CDR3 coding DNA: TGCGCCAGCAACGGCGGGGACCTCCAAGAGACCCAGTACTTC. It is translated as CASNGGDLQETQYF.

The chain is built from TRBV5-1 and TRBJ1-1, with D possibly being TRBD1 (5 bases). The CDR3 is 14 amino acids. The V and J ends lost 0 bases and 3 bases respectively, with 9 bases between them. Germline V gene data show CDR1 as SGHRS and CDR2 as YFSETQ. The CDR3 coding sequence is TGCGCCAGCAGCTTGGCAGGACAAGACACTGAAGCTTTCTTT. It specifies CASSLAGQDTEAFF.

V gene TRBV30 combines with J gene TRBJ2-3, with 10 bases identical to TRBD2. From germline, CDR1 is GTSNPN and CDR2 SVGIG (reference sequence). V lost 2 bases, J lost 4 bases, and 3 bases stayed unmatched. The CDR3 totals 14 residues. In nucleotides, the CDR3 is TGTGCCTGGAGTAACGGACTAGCGGCAGATACGCAGTATTTT. Its protein product is CAWSNGLAADTQYF.

V usage is TRBV5-6 and J usage is TRBJ1-2; 10 positions match TRBD1. The J segment lost 6 bases and the V segment lost 3 bases, leaving 8 bases of the junction unmatched. In germline, CDR1 is SGHDT, CDR2 YYEEEE. CDR3 length: 15 residues. The CDR3 DNA sequence: TGTGCCAGCAGCTGGAGGACAGGGGGTATAAATGGCTACACCTTC. Translating gives CASSWRTGGINGYTF.

The chain links TRBV6-1 to TRBJ2-3; D is uncertain. The CDR3 totals 14 residues. Germline CDR1 and CDR2: MNHNS and SASEGT. The germline V and J ends were trimmed by 1 base and 6 bases, with 11 bases remaining between them. CDR3 region: CASSEDWVTDTQYF. Written as DNA, the CDR3 is TGTGCCAGCAGTGAAGACTGGGTAACGGATACGCAGTATTTT.

The chain employs TRBV18 and TRBJ2-1, with TRBD2 identical over 11 bases. The length of the CDR3 is 21 residues. V lost 4 bases to trimming and J lost 0 bases; unmatched junction nucleotides: 17. Per the germline V gene, CDR1 is KGHSH and CDR2 is LQKENI. The CDR3 region has the DNA TGTGCCAGCTCACAATCCCGAACGCGACTAGCGGGGTCCGGCTCCTACAATGAGCAGTTCTTC. It codes for CASSQSRTRLAGSGSYNEQFF.

This sequence joins TRBV5-1 and TRBJ2-2, with a weak D call TRBD1 (6 bases). The V gene lost 5 bases and the J gene lost 8 bases, with 13 bases spanning the gap. Germline CDR1 and CDR2: SGHRS and YFSETQ. The CDR3 loop spans 13 amino acids. The CDR3 DNA reads TGCGCCAGCAGTTGGGACATTTCTGGGGAGCTGTTTTTT. It specifies CASSWDISGELFF.

This clone was found once. The V call is TRBV5-7, the J call TRBJ2-3, with 12 bases identical to TRBD2. TRBV5-7 is reported as an ORF; its role is uncertain. The CDR3 is 17 residues long. The trim removed 4 bases at V and 1 base at J, leaving 7 bases unmatched. CDR3 in DNA: TGTGCCAGCAGCCGAACTAGCGGGGGGTCGGGCACAGATACGCAGTATTTT. Protein product: CASSRTSGGSGTDTQYF.

In DNA, the CDR3 is TGTGCCAGCAGAGACGGGCTAGCCAAAAACATTCAGTACTTC. It translates to CASRDGLAKNIQYF. V gene TRBV6-5 combines with J gene TRBJ2-4; D is unresolved. Trimming cost V 6 bases and J 0 bases, with 9 bases left between them. Germline V gene lookup returns CDR1 MNHEY and CDR2 SVGAGI. The CDR3 is 14 amino acids.

J is TRBJ1-2 and V is TRBV6-5; 11 positions match TRBD1. The junction had 5 bases not matched to a gene; V was cut back by 6 bases and J by 8 bases. Germline CDR1 and CDR2: MNHEY and SVGAGI. This CDR3 region has 13 residues. This CDR3 reads CASRDRGRSGYTF. In DNA form, the CDR3 reads TGTGCCAGCAGGGACAGGGGGCGAAGCGGCTACACCTTC.

The chain joins TRBV4-1 to TRBJ2-2, with D possibly being TRBD2 (5 bases). The CDR3 contains 17 residues. The germline V and J ends were trimmed by 3 bases and 5 bases, with 19 bases remaining between them. Germline V CDR1 and CDR2: MGHRA, YSYEKL. CDR3 sequence (DNA): TGCGCCAGCAGCCACGGGCGCAGCCGATGGAGGACCGGGGAGCTGTTTTTT. Translated: CASSHGRSRWRTGELFF.

This clone was seen a single time. The chain carries TRBV5-1 and TRBJ1-4; 9 bases are a match to TRBD1. The J segment lost 8 bases and the V segment lost 4 bases, leaving 6 bases of the junction unmatched. The CDR3 loop spans 14 amino acids. Germline V CDR1 and CDR2: SGHRS, YFSETQ. CDR3 sequence reads: CASSPGQGKEKLFF. Written as DNA, the CDR3 is TGCGCCAGCAGCCCGGGACAGGGAAAGGAAAAACTGTTTTTT.

The rearrangement uses TRBV20-1 and TRBJ2-7; 10 bases align to TRBD1. V was pared by 6 bases and J by 7 bases, with 3 bases of the junction left unmatched. The CDR3 is 11 residues long. Germline CDR1 reads DFQATT; CDR2 reads SNEGSKA (reference sequence). The CDR3 spells CSAWTGGEQYF. CDR3 sequence (DNA): TGCAGTGCATGGACAGGGGGGGAGCAGTACTTC.

This chain links TRBV5-1 with TRBJ2-1; TRBD2 is a possible D gene (5 bases). Germline assignment: CDR1 SGHRS and CDR2 YFSETQ. With 3 bases removed from V and 4 bases from J, the gap between germline ends came to 8 bases. This CDR3 has 13 amino acids. CDR3 DNA sequence: TGCGCCAGCAGCTCCGGGAATTACAATGAGCAGTTCTTC. This codes for CASSSGNYNEQFF.

J is TRBJ2-1 and V is TRBV5-1, with D maybe TRBD2 (5 bases). The CDR3 is 13 amino acids. The germline V gene encodes CDR1 SGHRS and CDR2 YFSETQ. V lost 4 bases to trimming and J lost 5 bases, with 10 bases between them. For the CDR3, the DNA is TGCGCCAGCAGCCCTATCGGGGACAATGAGCAGTTCTTC. It specifies CASSPIGDNEQFF.

This clone was seen a single time. The chain combines TRBV4-1 with TRBJ1-4; D call uncertain. The germline V gene encodes CDR1 MGHRA and CDR2 YSYEKL. The CDR3 contains 16 residues. V was clipped by 1 base and J by 5 bases, with 14 bases between them. The CDR3 sequence is CASSQAPWRTNEKLFF. For the CDR3, the DNA is TGCGCCAGCAGCCAAGCCCCTTGGAGAACGAATGAAAAACTGTTTTTT.

J is TRBJ2-5 and V is TRBV5-1; 11 bases are shared with TRBD1. V lost 0 bases, J lost 7 bases, and 5 bases stayed unmatched. CDR1 is SGHRS, CDR2 YFSETQ, per germline. This CDR3 region has 15 residues. The CDR3 DNA reads as TGCGCCAGCAGCTTGGACCCCGGGACAGGGGGGACCCAGTACTTC. Residues: CASSLDPGTGGTQYF.

The V call is TRBV6-6, the J call TRBJ1-4, with no clear D. With 2 bases removed from V and 5 bases from J, the gap between germline ends came to 9 bases. CDR1 MNHNY and CDR2 SVGAGI come from the germline V gene (reference sequence). CDR3 length: 14 residues. The CDR3 nucleotides are TGTGCCAGCAGTTACGGGCAGCAGAATGAAAAACTGTTTTTT. This gives the protein CASSYGQQNEKLFF.

This clone was seen just once. Other DNA sequences of this sample code for an identical CDR3. The rearrangement uses TRBV18 and TRBJ1-1; no reliable D call. The CDR3 spans 13 residues. Germline V gene data show CDR1 as KGHSH and CDR2 as LQKENI. With 1 base removed from V and 2 bases from J, the gap between germline ends came to 5 bases. CDR3 region: CASSPQGNTEAFF. As DNA, the CDR3 is TGTGCCAGCTCACCACAGGGAAACACTGAAGCTTTCTTT.

The chain is built from TRBV9 and TRBJ2-5, with 10 bases identical to TRBD1. CDR1 is SGDLS and CDR2 is YYNGEE in the germline V gene. Losses at the gene ends were 4 bases for V and 7 bases for J; bases not matched to a gene: 4. CDR3 size: 13 residues. CDR3 in DNA: TGTGCCAGCAGCTGGGACAGGGGTGTGACCCAGTACTTC. This codes for CASSWDRGVTQYF.

This chain connects TRBV5-1 to TRBJ1-5; 7 nucleotides agree with TRBD1. Germline V gives CDR1 SGHRS, CDR2 YFSETQ. The CDR3 spans 15 residues. With 4 bases clipped from V and 2 bases from J, the junction kept 6 bases outside the gene matches. CDR3 sequence reads: CASSPEGAGNQPQHF. CDR3 coding DNA: TGCGCCAGCAGCCCCGAGGGGGCCGGCAATCAGCCCCAGCATTTT.

The CDR3 loop reads CASRTPGGDGETQYF. The CDR3 nucleotides read TGTGCCAGCAGAACACCGGGGGGGGACGGGGAGACCCAGTACTTC. The genes are TRBV28 and TRBJ2-5, with TRBD2 matching 8 bases. CDR3 length: 15 amino acids. Germline assignment: CDR1 MDHEN and CDR2 SYDVKM. Trimming cost V 6 bases and J 5 bases; bases outside gene matches: 11. The full variable domain, rest sourced from reference TRBV28 and TRBJ2-5, is DVKVTQSSRYLVKRTGEKVFLECVQDMDHENMFWYRQDPGLGLRLIYFSYDVKMKEKGDIPEGYSVSREKKERFSLILESASTNQTSMYLCASRTPGGDGETQYFGPGTRLLVL.

V gene TRBV11-2 combines with J gene TRBJ2-7; 8 bases line up with TRBD2. The CDR3 contains 15 residues. Germline V CDR1 and CDR2: SGHAT, FQNNGV. Losses at the gene ends were 3 bases for V and 2 bases for J; bases not matched to a gene: 6. The CDR3 coding sequence is TGTGCCAGCAGCTTCGGCGGGGGGCGGACCTACGAGCAGTACTTC. This translates into CASSFGGGRTYEQYF.

The V call is TRBV7-8, the J call TRBJ2-7; no firm D call. Trimming stripped 7 bases from V and 0 bases from J, with 16 bases between. Germline CDR1 and CDR2: SGHVS and FQNEAQ. The CDR3 covers 15 residues. Written as DNA, the CDR3 is TGTGCCAGCATCCCCCAGGCAGACGCCTCCTACGAGCAGTACTTC. It codes for CASIPQADASYEQYF.

The chain has TRBV5-1 and TRBJ2-7; 8 nucleotides match TRBD1. The CDR3 is made up of 14 amino acids. Germline V lookup: CDR1 SGHRS, CDR2 YFSETQ. Germline trimming cut 2 bases from V and 9 bases from J; bases unmatched to any gene: 10. The CDR3 nucleotides read TGCGCCAGCAGCTTTATTTCGGGACAGGCAGGGCAGTACTTC. Protein product: CASSFISGQAGQYF.